This record concerns one TCR beta chain sequence. The data originate from a study of blood T cell repertoires in COVID-19. Study-wide background: Samples came from the United States, Italy and Spain, spanning acute and convalescent COVID-19. Sources were T cells, B-cell-depleted T cells, or PBMCs; the material itself was cDNA or gDNA.

CDR3 length: 14 residues. The junction had 4 bases not matched to a gene; V was cut back by 2 bases and J by 5 bases. Germline lookup yields CDR1 SGHRS and CDR2 YFSETQ. In the original analysis: Amplified reference gene primers provided the basis for estimating nucleated cell counts. Profiled with immunoSEQ multiplex PCR; TCRdb holds only in-frame clones, not every one. For V, J and clone size, that table is used; D and trimming come from the DNA. This table holds 95,000 to 110,000 clones, more than 75% found once. The sample was peripheral blood. The chain couples TRBV5-1 to TRBJ2-1; TRBD2 matches at 7 bases. The TCR was taken from a man aged 60 to 75 with acute or convalescent COVID-19. The CDR3 region has the DNA TGCGCCAGCAGCTTAGGCCTAGCGGACAATGAGCAGTTCTTC. Protein: CASSLGLADNEQFF.